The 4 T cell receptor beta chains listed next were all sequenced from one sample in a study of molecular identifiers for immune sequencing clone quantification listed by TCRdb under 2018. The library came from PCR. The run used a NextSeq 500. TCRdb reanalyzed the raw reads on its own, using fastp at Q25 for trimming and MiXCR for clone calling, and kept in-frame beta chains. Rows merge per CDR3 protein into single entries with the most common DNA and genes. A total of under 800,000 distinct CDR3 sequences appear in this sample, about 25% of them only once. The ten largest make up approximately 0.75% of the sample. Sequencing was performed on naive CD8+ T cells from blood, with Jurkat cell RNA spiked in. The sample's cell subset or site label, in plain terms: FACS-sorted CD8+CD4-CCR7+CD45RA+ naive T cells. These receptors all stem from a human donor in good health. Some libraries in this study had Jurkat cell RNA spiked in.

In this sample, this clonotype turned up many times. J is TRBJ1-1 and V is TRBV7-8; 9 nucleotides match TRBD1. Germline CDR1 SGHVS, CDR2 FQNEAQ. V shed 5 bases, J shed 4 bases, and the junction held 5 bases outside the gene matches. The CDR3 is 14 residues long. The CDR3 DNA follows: TGTGCCAGCAGCACGGGACAGGGTGGCACTGAAGCTTTCTTT. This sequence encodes CASSTGQGGTEAFF.

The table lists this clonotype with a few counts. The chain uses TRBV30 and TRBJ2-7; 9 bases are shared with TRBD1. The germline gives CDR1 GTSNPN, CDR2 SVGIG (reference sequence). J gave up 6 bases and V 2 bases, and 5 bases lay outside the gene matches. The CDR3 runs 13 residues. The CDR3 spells CAWSWTGVPEQYF. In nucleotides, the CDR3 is TGTGCCTGGAGTTGGACAGGGGTTCCCGAGCAGTACTTC.

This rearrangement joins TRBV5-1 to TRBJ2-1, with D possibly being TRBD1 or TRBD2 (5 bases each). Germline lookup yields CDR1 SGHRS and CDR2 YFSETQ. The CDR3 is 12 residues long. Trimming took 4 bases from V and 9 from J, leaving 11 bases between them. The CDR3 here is CASSQTGGEQFF. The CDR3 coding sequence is TGCGCCAGCAGCCAGACTGGGGGTGAGCAGTTCTTC.

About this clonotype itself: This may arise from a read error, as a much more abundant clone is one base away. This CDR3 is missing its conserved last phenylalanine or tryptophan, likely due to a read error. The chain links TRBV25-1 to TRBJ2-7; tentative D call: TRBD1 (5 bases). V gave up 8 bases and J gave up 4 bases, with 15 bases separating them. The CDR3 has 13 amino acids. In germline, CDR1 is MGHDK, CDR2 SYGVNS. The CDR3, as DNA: TGTGCCAGCGGAATATCATCAGGGTACGAGCAGTACTCC. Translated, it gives CASGISSGYEQYS.